The rows below give T cell receptor beta chains drawn from one sample of a study of shared T cell receptors in the human thymus. This table comes from immunoSEQ multiplex PCR, and its TCRdb copy is limited to in-frame clones, with some not included. The sample has some 700,000 clones, approximately 85% seen once. The same data also contributed to another study, on human thymus T cells.

Sequenced sample: thymocytes. These receptors all stem from a girl less than two years old with a congenital heart defect. CDR3s include the opening cysteine and the closing phenylalanine or tryptophan. The order of the fields is V gene, D gene, J gene, clone size, CDR3 DNA, CDR3 protein. The D gene is left open where the match is weak. Not all rows give a size; the values are once, few, many and, for expanded clones, a class.

V gene: TRBV5-1
D gene: NA
J gene: TRBJ2-5
clone size: NA
CDR3 DNA: TGCGCCAGCAGCCTCAAACAGGGCCCGGAGACCCAGTACTTC
CDR3 protein: CASSLKQGPETQYF

V gene: TRBV27
D gene: TRBD2
J gene: TRBJ2-1
clone size: NA
CDR3 DNA: TGTGCCAGCAGACACGGGGGGGAGGGAGCCTACAATGAGCAGTTCTTC
CDR3 protein: CASRHGGEGAYNEQFF

V gene: TRBV9
D gene: NA
J gene: TRBJ1-4
clone size: NA
CDR3 DNA: TGTGCCAGCAGGGAGAAGAATAAGGCCAAACTGTTTTTT
CDR3 protein: CASREKNKAKLFF

V gene: TRBV5-5
D gene: NA
J gene: TRBJ1-1
clone size: NA
CDR3 DNA: TGTGCCAGCAGCTTGGAGGGGGTGAAGACTGAAGCTTTCTTT
CDR3 protein: CASSLEGVKTEAFF

V gene: TRBV21-1
D gene: NA
J gene: TRBJ2-3
clone size: NA
CDR3 DNA: TGTGCCAGCAGCAGAACGACGGGGACAGATACGCAGTATTTT
CDR3 protein: CASSRTTGTDTQYF

V gene: TRBV2
D gene: NA
J gene: TRBJ2-7
clone size: NA
CDR3 DNA: TGTGCCAGCAGTGGTCGAGACTACGAGCAGTACTTC
CDR3 protein: CASSGRDYEQYF

V gene: TRBV5-1
D gene: TRBD2
J gene: TRBJ2-1
clone size: NA
CDR3 DNA: TGCGCCAGCAGCCCTCCCCCGGGACTAGCCGACAATGAGCAGTTCTTC
CDR3 protein: CASSPPPGLADNEQFF

V gene: TRBV6-5
D gene: TRBD1
J gene: TRBJ2-5
clone size: NA
CDR3 DNA: TGTGCCAGCAGTAGGGACAGTGAGGAGACCCAGTACTTC
CDR3 protein: CASSRDSEETQYF

V gene: TRBV4-3
D gene: NA
J gene: TRBJ1-4
clone size: NA
CDR3 DNA: TGCGCCAGCAGCCAAGATCCGGAGGCAGGGGATACAACTAATGAAAAACTGTTTTTT
CDR3 protein: CASSQDPEAGDTTNEKLFF

V gene: TRBV6-6
D gene: NA
J gene: TRBJ1-2
clone size: NA
CDR3 DNA: TGTGCCAGCAGTTACAACCCCAGGGCTCTCTATGGCTACACCTTC
CDR3 protein: CASSYNPRALYGYTF

V gene: TRBV16
D gene: NA
J gene: TRBJ1-2
clone size: NA
CDR3 DNA: TGTGCCAGCAGCCAATCAGGGGGAGACTATGGCTACACCTTC
CDR3 protein: CASSQSGGDYGYTF

V gene: TRBV27
D gene: NA
J gene: TRBJ1-1
clone size: once
CDR3 DNA: TGTGCCAGCAGTTGGAGAACGTTGACCGGGGACACTGAAGCTTTCTTT
CDR3 protein: CASSWRTLTGDTEAFF

V gene: TRBV4-1
D gene: NA
J gene: TRBJ2-7
clone size: NA
CDR3 DNA: TGCGCCAGCAGCCAAGAACCCACAGCCGACCCGCCCCGTTCACCCTACGAGCAGTACTTC
CDR3 protein: CASSQEPTADPPRSPYEQYF

V gene: TRBV7-2
D gene: NA
J gene: TRBJ2-7
clone size: NA
CDR3 DNA: TGTGCCAGCAGCTTAGCGTTTCCGCGGTACGAGCAGTACTTC
CDR3 protein: CASSLAFPRYEQYF

V gene: TRBV27
D gene: TRBD2
J gene: TRBJ2-1
clone size: once
CDR3 DNA: TGTGCCAGCAGTCATCTAGCGGGGGGCCCCTACTACCACAATGAGCAGTTCTTC
CDR3 protein: CASSHLAGGPYYHNEQFF

V gene: TRBV19
D gene: TRBD1
J gene: TRBJ2-1
clone size: once
CDR3 DNA: TGTGCCAGTAGTACTCTCCGGGACAGGGGGTCCAATGAGCAGTTCTTC
CDR3 protein: CASSTLRDRGSNEQFF

V gene: TRBV5-1
D gene: NA
J gene: TRBJ1-1
clone size: NA
CDR3 DNA: TGCGCCAGCAGCTTGGTTTTAATGAACACTGAAGCTTTCTTT
CDR3 protein: CASSLVLMNTEAFF

V gene: TRBV6-1
D gene: NA
J gene: TRBJ1-2
clone size: few
CDR3 DNA: TGTGCCAGCAGCCTCGGGGGTGGGGGGAAATATGGCTACACCTTC
CDR3 protein: CASSLGGGGKYGYTF

V gene: TRBV7-9
D gene: NA
J gene: TRBJ2-3
clone size: NA
CDR3 DNA: TGTGCCAGCAGCCCCCTTGAGAACACAGATACGCAGTATTTT
CDR3 protein: CASSPLENTDTQYF

V gene: TRBV29-1
D gene: TRBD1
J gene: TRBJ1-5
clone size: NA
CDR3 DNA: TGCAGCGTGAGACAGGGGGCGGGTCAGCCCCAGCATTTT
CDR3 protein: CSVRQGAGQPQHF

V gene: TRBV5-8
D gene: NA
J gene: TRBJ1-4
clone size: NA
CDR3 DNA: TGTGCCAGCAGCCCTGGGGGGAACGGGACGCCGAATGAAAAACTGTTTTTT
CDR3 protein: CASSPGGNGTPNEKLFF

V gene: TRBV7-9
D gene: TRBD1
J gene: TRBJ1-1
clone size: few
CDR3 DNA: TGTGCCAGCAGCGGGACCTCCGGGGACAGAACTAGATGGGAAGCTTTCTTT
CDR3 protein: CASSGTSGDRTRWEAFF

V gene: TRBV30
D gene: TRBD1
J gene: TRBJ2-7
clone size: NA
CDR3 DNA: TGTGCCTGGAGCCCCCCTCCCACAGGGGATCCTTTCTACGAGCAGTACTTC
CDR3 protein: CAWSPPPTGDPFYEQYF

V gene: TRBV13
D gene: NA
J gene: TRBJ1-2
clone size: NA
CDR3 DNA: TGTGCCAGCAGCTCACCGAGGGGGGGGACGTCCTATGGCTACACCTTC
CDR3 protein: CASSSPRGGTSYGYTF

V gene: TRBV2
D gene: TRBD2
J gene: TRBJ2-3
clone size: NA
CDR3 DNA: TGTGCCAGCAGCCAGAGGACTAGCATAGATACGCAGTATTTT
CDR3 protein: CASSQRTSIDTQYF

V gene: TRBV4-3
D gene: NA
J gene: TRBJ2-2
clone size: NA
CDR3 DNA: TGCGCCAGCAGCCGGGGAGGGACAGGAGTCCGGAACACCGGGGAGCTGTTTTTT
CDR3 protein: CASSRGGTGVRNTGELFF

V gene: TRBV5-4
D gene: TRBD1
J gene: TRBJ1-1
clone size: NA
CDR3 DNA: TGTGCCAGCAGCTCATGGGACAGGATGGGGACTGAAGCTTTCTTT
CDR3 protein: CASSSWDRMGTEAFF

V gene: TRBV5-1
D gene: NA
J gene: TRBJ2-5
clone size: NA
CDR3 DNA: TGCGCCAGCAGCTTAATAGTGGGGAGGGAGACCCAGTACTTC
CDR3 protein: CASSLIVGRETQYF

V gene: TRBV7-2
D gene: NA
J gene: TRBJ2-7
clone size: NA
CDR3 DNA: TGTGCCAGCAGCTACCCACCGCGCGGCGAGCAGTACTTC
CDR3 protein: CASSYPPRGEQYF

V gene: TRBV5-5
D gene: TRBD1
J gene: TRBJ2-3
clone size: NA
CDR3 DNA: TGTGCCAGCAGCTACCGGGACAGGGCCCCAGATACGCAGTATTTT
CDR3 protein: CASSYRDRAPDTQYF

V gene: TRBV7-9
D gene: NA
J gene: TRBJ1-5
clone size: few
CDR3 DNA: TGTGCCAGCAGCTTGGGACAACCCAATCAGCCCCAGCATTTT
CDR3 protein: CASSLGQPNQPQHF

V gene: TRBV27
D gene: NA
J gene: TRBJ1-4
clone size: once
CDR3 DNA: TGTGCCAGCAGGGAGGGGTCGAGGAATGAAAAACTGTTTTTT
CDR3 protein: CASREGSRNEKLFF

V gene: TRBV28
D gene: NA
J gene: TRBJ2-5
clone size: once
CDR3 DNA: TGTGCCAGCAGGCTACAAGAGACCCAGTACTTC
CDR3 protein: CASRLQETQYF

V gene: TRBV28
D gene: TRBD1
J gene: TRBJ2-2
clone size: NA
CDR3 DNA: TGTGCCAGCAGCTACGACAGGGGACCACCGAGAGGGGAGCTGTTTTTT
CDR3 protein: CASSYDRGPPRGELFF

V gene: TRBV27
D gene: NA
J gene: TRBJ2-1
clone size: NA
CDR3 DNA: TGTGCCAGCAGTTTAGTTCCGAGCAATGAGCAGTTCTTC
CDR3 protein: CASSLVPSNEQFF

V gene: TRBV27
D gene: NA
J gene: TRBJ1-2
clone size: NA
CDR3 DNA: TGTGCCAGCAGTTTAAACGGAGGAACTAACTATGGCTACACCTTC
CDR3 protein: CASSLNGGTNYGYTF

V gene: TRBV7-8
D gene: TRBD2
J gene: TRBJ2-1
clone size: NA
CDR3 DNA: TGTGCCAGCAGCCTTAGCGGGGGCACCTACAATGAGCAGTTCTTC
CDR3 protein: CASSLSGGTYNEQFF

V gene: TRBV4-3
D gene: NA
J gene: TRBJ1-4
clone size: NA
CDR3 DNA: TGCGCCAGCAGCCAAGCGACGGACAGAACCCTAAATGACCCCAGCGATGAAAAACTGTTTTTT
CDR3 protein: CASSQATDRTLNDPSDEKLFF

V gene: TRBV2
D gene: NA
J gene: TRBJ2-1
clone size: NA
CDR3 DNA: TGTGCCAGCAGTGAAAGGACAGCATACAATGAGCAGTTCTTC
CDR3 protein: CASSERTAYNEQFF